The 26 T cell receptor beta chains presented below share a single source sample, sequenced in a study of OX40 agonist ivuxolimab in advanced cancers. Some clones are missing from TCRdb's copy, which holds only in-frame ones; the method was immunoSEQ multiplex PCR. The table has roughly 24,000 clones, 60% to 80% seen once. The source was CD4+ or CD8+ T cells sorted from blood, collected in a trial of the OX40 agonist ivuxolimab. The receptors here all came from an adult with an advanced solid tumor such as melanoma, head and neck, liver or kidney cancer.

The rearrangement uses TRBV28 and TRBJ1-2; maybe TRBD1 (6 bases). The CDR3 runs 13 residues. Looked up from germline, CDR1 is MDHEN and CDR2 is SYDVKM. V dropped 7 bases and J dropped 4 bases, with 13 bases sitting between them. The CDR3 region is CASTGHRPYGYTF. CDR3 bases: TGTGCCAGCACGGGACACCGGCCCTATGGCTACACCTTC.

The chain employs TRBV7-9 and TRBJ1-1; 8 bases fit TRBD1. The germline CDR1 and CDR2 sequences are SEHNR and FQNEAQ (reference sequence). CDR3 length: 17 amino acids. With V trimmed by 1 base and J by 3 bases, 10 bases remained unmatched. CDR3 DNA sequence: TGTGCCAGCAGCTTAGTGGCAGGGGGCGACTGGGACACTGAAGCTTTCTTT. It translates to CASSLVAGGDWDTEAFF.

With respect to this clone: The junction departs from the called germline gene at one end, perhaps through a read error. J is TRBJ1-5 and V is TRBV9; TRBD1 might be the D (5 bases). The germline CDR1 and CDR2 sequences are SGDLS and YYNGEE. The CDR3 consists of 16 residues. CDR3 region: CASSEGASQDNQPQHF. The DNA of the CDR3 is TGCGCCAGCAGTGAAGGGGCCAGTCAGGATAATCAGCCCCAGCATTTT.

The chain has TRBV30 and TRBJ2-1; D is possibly TRBD2 (6 bases). The CDR3 sequence is 13 residues long. Germline-derived CDR1 and CDR2 are GTSNPN and SVGIG (reference sequence). V lost 0 bases to trimming and J lost 9 bases, with 12 bases between them. CDR3 in DNA: TGTGCCTGGAGTGTTGCGGGGAGTCGTGAGCAGTTCTTC. The encoded protein is CAWSVAGSREQFF.

This chain connects TRBV7-3 to TRBJ1-5; D unresolved. Trimming cost V 5 bases and J 7 bases, with 15 bases left between them. CDR3 length: 14 amino acids. The germline gives CDR1 SGHTA, CDR2 FQGTGA. This chain's CDR3 is CASSLGEGRQPQHF. In DNA form, the CDR3 reads TGTGCCAGCAGCCTAGGAGAAGGGCGACAGCCCCAGCATTTT.

This chain links TRBV7-8 with TRBJ2-1, with 11 bases identical to TRBD2. The germline gives CDR1 SGHVS, CDR2 FQNEAQ. Germline trimming cut 5 bases from V and 6 bases from J; bases unmatched to any gene: 3. The CDR3 is made up of 14 amino acids. The CDR3 loop is CASSPTSGINEQFF. DNA for the CDR3: TGTGCCAGCAGCCCGACTAGCGGGATCAATGAGCAGTTCTTC.

The V gene is TRBV4-1, the J gene TRBJ2-7; D is undetermined. The V end lost 2 bases, the J end lost 4 bases, and 3 bases lay between the germline ends. The CDR3 is 11 amino acids. From germline, CDR1 is MGHRA and CDR2 YSYEKL. The chain's CDR3 is CASSQKYEQYF. Written as DNA, the CDR3 is TGCGCCAGCAGCCAAAAATACGAGCAGTACTTC.

The chain recombines TRBV28 with TRBJ1-1; D is unresolved. Germline V gene data show CDR1 as MDHEN and CDR2 as SYDVKM. V lost 3 bases and J lost 4, with 12 bases in between. The CDR3 has 14 residues. Here the CDR3 DNA reads TGTGCCAGCAGTTTCGATTCCAGTATCACTGAAGCTTTCTTT. Its translation is CASSFDSSITEAFF.

The chain combines TRBV7-2 with TRBJ1-5, with D unclear. Looked up from germline, CDR1 is SGHTA and CDR2 is FQGNSA. V was trimmed by 5 bases and J by 7 bases, leaving 15 bases between them. This CDR3 has 14 amino acids. The DNA of the CDR3 is TGTGCCAGCAGCCTAGGAGAAGGGCGACAGCCCCAGCATTTT. Its translation: CASSLGEGRQPQHF.

The chain employs TRBV12-1 and TRBJ1-5. TRBV12-1 is tagged as a pseudogene. CDR3 length: 15 amino acids. The CDR3 protein is CAGSRGGVKGQPQHF. CDR3 DNA sequence: TGTGCCGGCAGCCGTGGTGGGGTAAAAGGTCAGCCCCAGCATTTT.

The rearrangement joins TRBV5-1 to TRBJ2-7; possibly TRBD2 for D (5 bases). The CDR3 runs 15 residues. From germline, CDR1 is SGHRS and CDR2 YFSETQ. Trimming cost V 4 bases and J 2 bases, with 16 bases left between them. CDR3 bases: TGCGCCAGCAGCCTTCTCGTTACCGGGGCCTACGAGCAGTACTTC. It translates to CASSLLVTGAYEQYF.

The rearrangement links TRBV11-3 to TRBJ2-2, with unresolved D. The germline V and J ends were trimmed by 5 bases and 3 bases, with 13 bases remaining between them. The CDR3 extends over 15 amino acids. CDR1 and CDR2 from the germline V gene are SGHNT and YENEEA. In DNA, the CDR3 is TGTGCCAGCAGCCTAGGCACTTCTTACACCGGGGAGCTGTTTTTT. Amino acids: CASSLGTSYTGELFF.

This clone was seen ten or more times. The chain combines TRBV7-2 with TRBJ1-1; perhaps TRBD1 as D (5 bases). There are 12 residues in the CDR3. Germline V lookup: CDR1 SGHTA, CDR2 FQGNSA. V lost 5 bases and J lost 3, with 7 bases in between. The CDR3 loop is CASSAGYTEAFF. The CDR3 coding sequence is TGTGCCAGCAGCGCAGGGTACACTGAAGCTTTCTTT.

Turning to this clone: Other DNA sequences in the same sample also yield this CDR3. The V gene is TRBV22-1, the J gene TRBJ2-6; the table calls TRBD1, which could not be checked here. TRBV22-1 is reported as a pseudogene. This CDR3 region has 16 residues. CDR3 sequence (DNA): TGTCCTGGGAGCAAGGGGCAACAAAGTCGGGCCAACGTCCTGACTTTC. This sequence encodes CPGSKGQQSRANVLTF.

This clone was counted a single time. The V and J genes are TRBV4-3 and TRBJ2-7; possibly TRBD1 for D (5 bases). CDR1 and CDR2 (germline): LGHNA, YSLEER. This CDR3 contains 14 residues. V was trimmed by 3 bases and J by 1 base, leaving 10 bases between them. The CDR3 here is CASSQDITSYEQYF. The CDR3 DNA reads as TGCGCCAGCAGCCAGGACATAACTTCCTACGAGCAGTACTTC.

This chain joins TRBV25-1 and TRBJ2-3, with 13 nucleotides matching TRBD2. The CDR3 is made up of 18 amino acids. Germline assignment: CDR1 MGHDK and CDR2 SYGVNS. Trimming removed 3 bases from V and 1 base from J; junction bases left unmatched: 7. The CDR3 spells CASSDGTSGAPGTDTQYF. CDR3 sequence (DNA): TGTGCCAGCAGTGATGGGACTAGCGGGGCCCCAGGCACAGATACGCAGTATTTT.

The chain combines TRBV30 with TRBJ1-1; 11 nucleotides line up with TRBD1. Germline V gene lookup returns CDR1 GTSNPN and CDR2 SVGIG (reference sequence). V was pared by 3 bases and J by 5 bases, with 11 bases of the junction left unmatched. This CDR3 has 16 residues. DNA for the CDR3: TGTGCCTGGAGCGGCTGGACAGGGGGCGGAATTACTGAAGCTTTCTTT. This sequence encodes CAWSGWTGGGITEAFF.

V gene TRBV19 combines with J gene TRBJ1-1; no reliable D call. The CDR3 has 12 amino acids. CDR1 is LNHDA, CDR2 SQIVND, per germline (reference sequence). Trimming removed 1 base from V and 7 bases from J, with 7 bases in between. CDR3 nucleotides: TGTGCCAGTAGTATAGGAGACATTGAAGCTTTCTTT. Protein sequence: CASSIGDIEAFF. The full variable domain, rest sourced from reference TRBV19 and TRBJ1-1, is DGGITQSPKYLFRKEGQNVTLSCEQNLNHDAMYWYRQDPGQGLRLIYYSQIVNDFQKGDIAEGYSVSREKKESFPLTVTSAQKNPTAFYLCASSIGDIEAFFGQGTRLTVV.

The chain carries TRBV5-4 and TRBJ1-3; no firm D call. This CDR3 has 14 residues. Trimming took off 4 bases at V and 1 base at J, with 9 bases between the two ends. CDR1 is SGHNT and CDR2 is YYREEE in the germline V gene (reference sequence). The CDR3 DNA reads TGTGCCAGCAGCCCGGAAGGATCTGGAAACACCATATATTTT. As protein: CASSPEGSGNTIYF.

The rearrangement uses TRBV27 and TRBJ2-7; the D is unclear. The CDR3 is 13 amino acids. CDR1 and CDR2 from the germline V gene are MNHEY and SMNVEV (reference sequence). Trimming removed 3 bases from V and 4 bases from J, with 10 bases in between. The CDR3 loop is CASSLSGRYEQYF. The CDR3 nucleotides read TGTGCCAGCAGTTTGTCGGGTCGGTACGAGCAGTACTTC.

This sequence joins TRBV5-4 and TRBJ2-2; D not certain. V lost 2 bases and J lost 7, with 6 bases in between. Looked up from germline, CDR1 is SGHNT and CDR2 is YYREEE (reference sequence). This CDR3 contains 12 residues. The CDR3 DNA reads TGTGCCAGCAGCTTTCTGGGCGGGGAGCTGTTTTTT. It codes for CASSFLGGELFF.

The CDR3 reads CASSQVGTGDYGYTF. The CDR3 region has the DNA TGCGCCAGCAGCCAAGTGGGGACAGGGGATTATGGCTACACCTTC. This chain joins TRBV4-3 and TRBJ1-2; TRBD1 aligns across 10 bases. This CDR3 has 15 amino acids. J lost 5 bases, V lost 1 base, and 4 bases had no gene match. Germline V gives CDR1 LGHNA, CDR2 YSLEER.

The chain has TRBV5-4 and TRBJ2-3; D uncertain. Looked up from germline, CDR1 is SGHNT and CDR2 is YYREEE (reference sequence). This CDR3 comprises 12 residues. V lost 1 base and J 4 bases, leaving 4 bases between the germline ends. The CDR3: CASSLLSDTQYF. The CDR3, as DNA: TGTGCCAGCAGCTTGCTGTCAGATACGCAGTATTTT.

This clone appeared a few times. CDR3 residues: CASSVFSGSPYNEQFF. CDR3 DNA sequence: TGTGCCAGCAGCGTCTTTAGCGGGAGCCCCTACAATGAGCAGTTCTTC. The V call is TRBV9, the J call TRBJ2-1; 9 bases are a match to TRBD2. The CDR3 contains 16 residues. V was clipped by 2 bases and J by 2 bases; unmatched bases: 5. Germline V gene data show CDR1 as SGDLS and CDR2 as YYNGEE.

In DNA, the CDR3 is TGTGCCAGCAGCTATAGGGGGGGACAGGGGGTTCAAGAGACCCAGTACTTC. Its translation is CASSYRGGQGVQETQYF. The chain carries TRBV4-2 and TRBJ2-5, with TRBD1 identical over 11 bases. Per the germline V gene, CDR1 is LGHNA and CDR2 is YNFKEQ. The trim removed 5 bases at V and 2 bases at J, leaving 10 bases unmatched. This CDR3 contains 17 residues.

V gene TRBV5-8 combines with J gene TRBJ2-3; 12 bases match TRBD1. Per germline, CDR1 SGHTS and CDR2 YDEGEE. Trimming took 4 bases from V and 6 from J; bases not matched to a gene: 6. This CDR3 has 15 residues. CDR3 protein: CASSPGTGGADTQYF. CDR3 nucleotides: TGTGCCAGCAGCCCGGGGACAGGGGGCGCGGATACGCAGTATTTT.